This T cell receptor (beta chain) was sequenced during a study of long-term antiretroviral therapy in people with HIV. Study results and caveats: Those clones which expanded before ART made up the dominant part of the repertoire at all time points. ART adherence was not documented, and neither viral resistance nor therapy changes had any data.

Trimming cost V 4 bases and J 3 bases, with 21 bases left between them. CDR3 length: 17 amino acids. CDR1 SGHDN and CDR2 FVKESK come from the germline V gene. Survey level was the resolution at which the v3.0 immunoSEQ assay ran. 40,000-50,000 T-cell genomes per sample were the sequencing target. Libraries were prepared by immunoSEQ multiplex PCR; TCRdb keeps only in-frame clonotypes and omits some of them. This sample has approximately 17,000 clones, with about nine tenths found just once. This clone was seen a single time. Its antigen remains unidentified. Cryopreserved PBMC samples of about 0.85-11 million cells were used for DNA extraction.

V usage is TRBV14 and J usage is TRBJ1-1; D might be TRBD1 (6 bases). The TCR originated in a woman in her thirties or forties with HIV. Sequenced here: unsorted PBMCs, sampled 0.6 years after starting antiretroviral therapy. The CDR3, as DNA: TGTGCCAGCAGCCCCCTAGGGGGGGGAAGCAGGGACACTGAAGCTTTCTTT. Protein sequence: CASSPLGGGSRDTEAFF.